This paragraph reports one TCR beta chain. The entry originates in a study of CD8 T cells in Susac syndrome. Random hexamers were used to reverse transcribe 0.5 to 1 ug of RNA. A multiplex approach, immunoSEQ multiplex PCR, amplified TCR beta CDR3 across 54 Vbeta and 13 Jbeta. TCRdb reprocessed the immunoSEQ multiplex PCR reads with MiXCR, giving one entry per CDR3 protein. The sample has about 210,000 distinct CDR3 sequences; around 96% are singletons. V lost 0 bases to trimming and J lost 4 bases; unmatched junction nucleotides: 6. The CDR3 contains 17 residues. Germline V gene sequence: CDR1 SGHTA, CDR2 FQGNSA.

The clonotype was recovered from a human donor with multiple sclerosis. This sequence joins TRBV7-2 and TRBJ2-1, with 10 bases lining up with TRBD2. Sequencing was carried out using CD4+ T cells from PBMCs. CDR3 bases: TGTGCCAGCAGCTTAGCTATCTCTAGCGGGGGTTACAATGAGCAGTTCTTC. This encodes CASSLAISSGGYNEQFF.